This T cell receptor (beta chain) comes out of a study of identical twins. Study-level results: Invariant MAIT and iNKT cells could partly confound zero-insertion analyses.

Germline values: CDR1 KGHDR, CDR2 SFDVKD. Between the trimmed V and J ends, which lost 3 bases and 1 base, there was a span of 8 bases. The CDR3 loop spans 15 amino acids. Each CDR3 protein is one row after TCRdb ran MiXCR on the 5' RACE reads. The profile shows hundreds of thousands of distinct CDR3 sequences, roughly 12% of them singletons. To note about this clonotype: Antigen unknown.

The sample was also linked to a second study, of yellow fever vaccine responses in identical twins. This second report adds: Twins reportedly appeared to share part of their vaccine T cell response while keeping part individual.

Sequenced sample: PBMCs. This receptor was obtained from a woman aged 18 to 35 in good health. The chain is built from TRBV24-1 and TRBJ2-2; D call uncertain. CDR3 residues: CATSDRQKNTGELFF. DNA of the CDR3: TGTGCCACCAGTGATCGCCAGAAGAACACCGGGGAGCTGTTTTTT.